A single sample is the source of the 27 T cell receptor beta chains below, sequenced in a study of early T cells in non-severe SARS-CoV-2 infection (dated by TCRdb to about 2021). The library was produced with 5' RACE. The instrument was a NextSeq 500. TCRdb itself trimmed the public reads at Q25 with fastp, ran MiXCR and retained productive beta chains. Records with the same CDR3 protein are collapsed into one entry carrying the most frequent genes and DNA. The sample yields fewer than 60,000 distinct CDR3 sequences; less than 9.5% were counted once. Of the sample, around 5.3% is held by the ten largest clones. Here the sequenced sample was whole blood, taken at baseline. The origin of the receptors is an adult who was a healthcare worker with PCR-confirmed SARS-CoV-2 infection or an uninfected control (not recorded which).

This chain joins TRBV7-9 and TRBJ2-5; unclear D gene. CDR1 SEHNR and CDR2 FQNEAQ come from the germline V gene (reference sequence). V was pared by 1 base and J by 1 base, with 10 bases between. The CDR3 consists of 15 residues. CDR3 region: CASSLGEVTQETQYF. The CDR3 nucleotides read TGTGCCAGCAGCTTAGGTGAAGTGACCCAAGAGACCCAGTACTTC.

This clonotype has at least ten counts. DNA of the CDR3: TGCGCCAGCAGCTCAGGACAACTGAACACCGGGGAGCTGTTTTTT. Its protein is CASSSGQLNTGELFF. The chain links TRBV5-1 to TRBJ2-2; D possibly corresponds to TRBD1 (5 bases). This CDR3 is built from 15 residues. From germline, CDR1 is SGHRS and CDR2 YFSETQ. V was trimmed by 3 bases and J by 1 base, leaving 10 bases between them.

This clonotype was seen more than once but under ten times. This rearrangement joins TRBV6-5 to TRBJ2-7, with 14 positions matching TRBD2. V trimming: 5 bases; J trimming: 6 bases; junction bases outside the gene matches: 3. This CDR3 has 14 amino acids. CDR1 MNHEY and CDR2 SVGAGI come from the germline V gene. The CDR3 nucleotides read TGTGCCAGCAGTCCCGGACTAGCGGGAGGCGAGCAGTACTTC. Translating it yields CASSPGLAGGEQYF.

The V gene is TRBV11-2, the J gene TRBJ2-7; the D gene is possibly TRBD2 (6 bases). Deletions cut 4 bases from V and 7 bases from J, with 20 bases between. The CDR3 has 15 residues. The V gene's germline CDR1 is SGHAT and CDR2 FQNNGV. DNA for the CDR3: TGTGCCAGCAGCTCTACGAGACTAGTCAACTGTGAGCAGTACTTC. Translating it yields CASSSTRLVNCEQYF.

At least ten counts were recorded for this clonotype. This chain joins TRBV20-1 and TRBJ1-1; D gene unclear. V was shortened by 5 bases and J by 5 bases, with 15 bases between the two germline ends. Germline V CDR1 and CDR2: DFQATT, SNEGSKA (reference sequence). CDR3 size: 13 residues. CDR3 protein: CSASTVAQTEAFF. CDR3 DNA sequence: TGCAGTGCTTCCACAGTGGCGCAAACTGAAGCTTTCTTT.

The CDR3 loop reads CASSSRRPVGRDDSETQYF. In nucleotides, the CDR3 is TGCGCCAGCAGCTCCCGCCGCCCCGTCGGTCGGGATGATTCGGAGACCCAGTACTTC. The chain carries TRBV5-1 and TRBJ2-5, with D tentatively TRBD2 (5 bases). From germline, CDR1 is SGHRS and CDR2 YFSETQ. The V end lost 3 bases, the J end lost 5 bases, and 29 bases lay between the germline ends. The CDR3 spans 19 residues.

This clonotype was counted many times. The rearrangement links TRBV18 to TRBJ2-2; TRBD1 might be the D (6 bases). CDR3 length: 15 residues. The V gene lost 3 bases and the J gene lost 4 bases, with 12 bases spanning the gap. Germline V lookup: CDR1 KGHSH, CDR2 LQKENI. CDR3 sequence (DNA): TGTGCCAGCTCACCGGCACAGGGTAGCACCGGGGAGCTGTTTTTT. This sequence encodes CASSPAQGSTGELFF.

The V call is TRBV4-3, the J call TRBJ1-2; no firm D call. The CDR3 is made up of 14 amino acids. The germline CDR1 and CDR2 sequences are LGHNA and YSLEER. The V end was cut by 0 bases, the J end by 2 bases, with 7 bases between. The CDR3: CASSQDRFNYGYTF. The CDR3 nucleotides read TGCGCCAGCAGCCAAGACAGATTCAACTATGGCTACACCTTC.

This clonotype was recorded once. A much larger clone sits a single nucleotide away, making a read error possible. The chain recombines TRBV12-3 or TRBV12-4 with TRBJ2-1; D may be TRBD1 (5 bases). The CDR3 is 15 residues long. The CDR3 protein is CASSLFRGSSNEQSF. The CDR3 DNA follows: TGTGCCAGCAGTTTATTTAGGGGTTCTTCCAATGAGCAGTCCTTC.

This clonotype has just a few counts. The chain links TRBV18 to TRBJ1-1, with TRBD1 matching over 7 bases. This CDR3 has 15 amino acids. The trim removed 6 bases at V and 2 bases at J, leaving 9 bases unmatched. Germline CDR1 and CDR2: KGHSH and LQKENI. The CDR3: CASSPSTGANTEAFF. In DNA form, the CDR3 reads TGTGCCAGCTCGCCCTCAACAGGGGCTAACACTGAAGCTTTCTTT. Together with reference TRBV18 and TRBJ1-1, the CDR3 gives the full variable domain: NAGVMQNPRHLVRRRGQEARLRCSPMKGHSHVYWYRQLPEEGLKFMVYLQKENIIDESGMPKERFSAEFPKEGPSILRIQQVVRGDSAAYFCASSPSTGANTEAFFGQGTRLTVV.

This clonotype has just a few counts. The rearrangement joins TRBV4-1 to TRBJ2-3; 8 bases match TRBD2. Trimming took 0 bases from V and 7 from J; bases not matched to a gene: 9. From germline, CDR1 is MGHRA and CDR2 YSYEKL. This CDR3 comprises 16 residues. The CDR3 DNA is TGCGCCAGCAGCCAAGATGTCAGCGGGGGCCAATATACGCAGTATTTT. Its translation: CASSQDVSGGQYTQYF.

At least ten counts were recorded for this clonotype. The V gene is TRBV20-1, the J gene TRBJ1-2; D ambiguous. Trimming removed 6 bases at V and 4 bases at J, with 24 bases between. The CDR3 runs to 16 residues. Germline lookup yields CDR1 DFQATT and CDR2 SNEGSKA (reference sequence). The CDR3: CSAIPTLSPRSYGYTF. CDR3 in DNA: TGCAGTGCCATACCCACCCTTTCCCCGCGTAGCTATGGCTACACCTTC.

In its sample, this clonotype was seen a few times. The CDR3 loop reads CASSLGSPGYGYTF. In DNA, the CDR3 is TGTGCCAGCAGTTTAGGGTCCCCCGGCTATGGCTACACCTTC. This chain uses TRBV28 with TRBJ1-2; no definite D call. The germline CDR1 and CDR2 sequences are MDHEN and SYDVKM. V was pared by 2 bases and J by 4 bases, with 11 bases between. This CDR3 spans 14 amino acids.

This clonotype was counted many times. This chain connects TRBV12-3 or TRBV12-4 to TRBJ2-7; perhaps D is TRBD1 or TRBD2 (5 bases each). V was shortened by 6 bases and J by 6 bases, with 12 bases between the two germline ends. This CDR3 has 12 amino acids. Here the CDR3 reads CASSYRDGEQYF. CDR3 nucleotides: TGTGCCAGCAGCTACCGGGACGGCGAGCAGTACTTC.

This clonotype was recorded a few times. The V and J genes are TRBV4-3 and TRBJ1-4; a weak D match, TRBD1 (5 bases). The CDR3 runs 15 residues. Germline CDR1 reads LGHNA; CDR2 reads YSLEER. With 0 bases removed from V and 7 bases from J, the gap between germline ends came to 12 bases. This CDR3 is CASSQETGQGEKLFF. CDR3 nucleotides: TGCGCCAGCAGCCAAGAGACGGGGCAGGGTGAAAAACTGTTTTTT.

This clonotype has a handful of counts. The chain couples TRBV4-1 to TRBJ2-1, with 15 nucleotides matching TRBD2. J lost 10 bases, V lost 2 bases, and 9 bases had no gene match. The CDR3 consists of 17 residues. Germline loops: CDR1 MGHRA, CDR2 YSYEKL. The CDR3 coding sequence is TGCGCCAGCAGCCAACGACCGGGACTAGCGGGGGGCATGGAGCAGTTCTTC. Translated: CASSQRPGLAGGMEQFF.

This clonotype has only a few counts. The gene calls are TRBV11-2 and TRBJ1-1; no clear D gene. Per germline, CDR1 SGHAT and CDR2 FQNNGV. CDR3 size: 15 residues. V was cut by 5 bases and J by 0 bases, with 13 bases left in between. Here the CDR3 reads CASSPRPALNTEAFF. Here the CDR3 DNA reads TGTGCCAGCAGCCCCCGCCCAGCCTTGAACACTGAAGCTTTCTTT.

There are a few counts of this clonotype. The rearrangement uses TRBV14 and TRBJ1-1; the match to TRBD1 covers 7 bases. Losses at the gene ends were 3 bases for V and 3 bases for J; bases not matched to a gene: 4. The germline gives CDR1 SGHDN, CDR2 FVKESK. This CDR3 has 14 amino acids. The CDR3 nucleotides are TGTGCCAGCAGCCAGCCGGGGACAGACACTGAAGCTTTCTTT. Amino acids: CASSQPGTDTEAFF.

This clonotype came up many times. This sequence joins TRBV18 and TRBJ2-3, with 10 bases identical to TRBD1. V gave up 5 bases and J gave up 4 bases; unmatched junction bases: 9. CDR1 and CDR2 from the germline V gene are KGHSH and LQKENI. The CDR3 length is 16 residues. The CDR3 reads CASSIAGTGVADTQYF. The CDR3 coding sequence is TGTGCCAGCTCAATTGCCGGGACAGGGGTGGCAGATACGCAGTATTTT. The whole variable domain, filled in from reference TRBV18 and TRBJ2-3, reads NAGVMQNPRHLVRRRGQEARLRCSPMKGHSHVYWYRQLPEEGLKFMVYLQKENIIDESGMPKERFSAEFPKEGPSILRIQQVVRGDSAAYFCASSIAGTGVADTQYFGPGTRLTVL.

This clonotype was seen more than once but under ten times. The chain recombines TRBV4-2 with TRBJ2-3; possibly TRBD2 for D (6 bases). Germline V gene data show CDR1 as LGHNA and CDR2 as YNFKEQ. Trimming stripped 4 bases from V and 2 bases from J, with 22 bases between. The CDR3 has 18 amino acids. The CDR3 DNA reads as TGTGCCAGCAGCCCTACTGCCTCTAGCGCGAAACCCACAGATACGCAGTATTTT. Encoded protein: CASSPTASSAKPTDTQYF.

Only a few counts were recorded for this clonotype. The V call is TRBV11-2, the J call TRBJ2-7, with no clear D. CDR3 length: 15 residues. CDR1 and CDR2 from the germline V gene are SGHAT and FQNNGV. V was pared by 3 bases and J by 3 bases, with 15 bases between. The CDR3 coding sequence is TGTGCCAGCAGCTTCCGGTCAGGCTCCATCTACGAGCAGTACTTC. Amino acids: CASSFRSGSIYEQYF.

This clonotype appeared a few times. The chain joins TRBV21-1 to TRBJ2-2; TRBD2, as called in the table, went unchecked against the DNA. TRBV21-1 constitutes a pseudogene. The CDR3 is made up of 17 amino acids. The CDR3 spells CASSKSSTSGSTGELFF. The CDR3 DNA sequence: TGTGCCAGCAGCAAAAGTAGTACTAGCGGGAGCACCGGGGAGCTGTTTTTT.

The chain is built from TRBV24-1 and TRBJ2-1; D is ambiguous. From germline, CDR1 is KGHDR and CDR2 SFDVKD. The CDR3 extends over 13 amino acids. V was cut by 0 bases and J by 10 bases, with 9 bases left in between. In DNA form, the CDR3 reads TGTGCCACCAGTGATTTGGACGGCCAGGAGCAGTTCTTC. Its protein is CATSDLDGQEQFF.

This clonotype was recorded a few times. The chain joins TRBV29-1 to TRBJ2-3; D is perhaps TRBD1 (5 bases). CDR1 is SQVTM and CDR2 is ANQGSEA in the germline V gene. V gave up 4 bases and J gave up 1 base, with 9 bases separating them. The CDR3 contains 13 residues. CDR3 in amino acids: CSVGQIGTDTQYF. For the CDR3, the DNA is TGCAGCGTTGGACAGATAGGCACAGATACGCAGTATTTT.

The chain is built from TRBV18 and TRBJ1-1; possibly TRBD1 for D (5 bases). The V gene lost 5 bases and the J gene lost 0 bases, with 13 bases spanning the gap. CDR1 and CDR2 from the germline V gene are KGHSH and LQKENI. The CDR3 contains 15 residues. The CDR3 is CASSWGMELNTEAFF. CDR3 nucleotide sequence: TGTGCCAGCTCATGGGGCATGGAGCTGAACACTGAAGCTTTCTTT.

Many counts were recorded for this clonotype. The chain links TRBV5-5 to TRBJ1-3, with D hard to call. The CDR3 covers 14 residues. CDR1 SGHKS and CDR2 YYEKEE come from the germline V gene (reference sequence). V was pared by 0 bases and J by 5 bases, with 9 bases between. The CDR3: CASSLDMYRNTIYF. CDR3 in DNA: TGTGCCAGCAGCTTGGATATGTACAGAAACACCATATATTTT.

This clonotype has at least ten counts. The rearrangement joins TRBV12-3 or TRBV12-4 to TRBJ2-2, with a possible D match to TRBD2 (7 bases). The CDR3 runs 16 residues. The germline V and J ends were trimmed by 3 bases and 2 bases, with 13 bases remaining between them. CDR3 in DNA: TGTGCCAGCAGTTTCCGCGGGGGCCTTAACACCGGGGAGCTGTTTTTT. Protein sequence: CASSFRGGLNTGELFF.